These T cell receptor beta chains were read from a single sample in a study of T cells in Graves' hyperthyroidism and ophthalmopathy. TCRdb re-called the multiplex PCR reads through MiXCR, storing one row per CDR3 protein. The sample holds around 430,000 distinct CDR3 sequences, about 15% seen once. Source material: blood. Source of these receptors: a woman aged 30 to 39 with Graves' hyperthyroidism. The CDR3 runs from the conserved cysteine through the conserved F or W. D genes are given only for firm matches. A clone size is listed for some rows: how often the clone was seen (once, few, many), or a class if it is expanded.

d_gene	v_gene	j_gene	abundance	CDR3aa	CDR3nt
TRBD2	TRBV2	TRBJ2-7	many	CARGTSGTYEQYF	TGTGCCAGAGGGACTAGCGGGACCTACGAGCAGTACTTC
NA	TRBV6-1	TRBJ2-7	few	CASRRIQRGDRAYEQYF	TGTGCCAGCAGGAGAATCCAGAGGGGCGACAGAGCCTACGAGCAGTACTTC
NA	TRBV5-6	TRBJ2-7	many	CASIPSPGPYSYEQYF	TGTGCCAGCATCCCGTCCCCGGGGCCATATTCCTACGAGCAGTACTTC
TRBD1	TRBV6-1	TRBJ1-4	many	CASRDGQGLEKLFF	TGTGCCAGCAGGGATGGACAGGGGCTCGAAAAACTGTTTTTT
TRBD2	TRBV28	TRBJ2-1	many	CASSQPGLGTFEQFF	TGTGCCAGCAGCCAACCGGGACTAGGAACTTTTGAGCAGTTCTTC
NA	TRBV6-7	TRBJ1-5	NA	CASSYHRPQGCSNQPQHF	TGTGCCAGCAGTTACCATAGACCTCAGGGATGTAGCAATCAGCCCCAGCATTTT
TRBD1	TRBV5-4	TRBJ2-6	few	CASSPGIGRGRSGANVLTF	TGTGCCAGCAGCCCAGGGATCGGCAGGGGGCGGTCTGGGGCCAACGTCCTGACTTTC
TRBD1	TRBV20-1	TRBJ1-1	NA	CSVSPGTGSLLKAFF	TGCAGTGTTAGCCCCGGGACAGGGTCCCTGCTGAAAGCTTTCTTT
TRBD2	TRBV18	TRBJ2-1	many	CASSPARLAGVVYNEQFF	TGTGCCAGCTCACCCGCGCGCCTAGCGGGAGTGGTTTACAATGAGCAGTTCTTC
TRBD2	TRBV20-1	TRBJ2-5	many	CSARDGRDGGETQYF	TGCAGTGCTAGAGATGGTCGGGACGGGGGGGAGACCCAGTACTTC
TRBD2	TRBV7-3	TRBJ2-3	many	CASSRAGGGVDTQYF	TGTGCCAGCAGCCGAGCGGGAGGGGGGGTGGATACGCAGTATTTT
NA	TRBV11-1	TRBJ1-4	few	CASSRSQDGKLFF	TGTGCCAGCAGCCGATCCCAAGATGGAAAACTGTTTTTT
NA	TRBV10-3	TRBJ1-2	many	CAITGRVDYGYTF	TGTGCCATCACGGGGAGGGTTGACTATGGCTACACCTTC